This TCR beta chain was retrieved from a study of T cell clones after liver transplantation. The CDR3 sequence is 15 residues long. Trimming removed 2 bases from V and 0 bases from J; junction bases left unmatched: 7. Germline V gives CDR1 GTSNPN, CDR2 SVGIG (reference sequence). Libraries were prepared by immunoSEQ multiplex PCR; TCRdb keeps only in-frame clonotypes and omits some of them. Among 5,000 to 6,500 clones listed, about 30% were seen once. This clone occurred once. Its specificity is unknown. Alloreactive TCRbeta sequences came from sequencing proliferating CFSE-low cells in the MLR. Pre-transplant recipient cells met graft donor PBMCs, splenocytes, lymph-node cells, or third-party PBMCs. Study outcomes and limitations: Graft donor-reactive T cells may have migrated into the graft rather than being deleted.

The specimen sequenced was CD4+ T cells from cultured PBMCs. The receptor was isolated from a human patient who received a liver transplant. Some T cells may be supplied by the graft donor. The gene calls are TRBV30 and TRBJ2-7; 7 bases agree with TRBD1. The CDR3 region is CAWSPGTVSSYEQYF. The CDR3 DNA follows: TGTGCCTGGAGTCCCGGGACAGTGAGCTCCTACGAGCAGTACTTC. The full variable domain, its missing parts supplied by reference TRBV30 and TRBJ2-7, is SQTIHQWPATLVQPVGSPLSLECTVEGTSNPNLYWYRQAAGRGLQLLFYSVGIGQISSEVPQNLSASRPQDRQFILSSKKLLLSDSGFYLCAWSPGTVSSYEQYFGPGTRLTVT.